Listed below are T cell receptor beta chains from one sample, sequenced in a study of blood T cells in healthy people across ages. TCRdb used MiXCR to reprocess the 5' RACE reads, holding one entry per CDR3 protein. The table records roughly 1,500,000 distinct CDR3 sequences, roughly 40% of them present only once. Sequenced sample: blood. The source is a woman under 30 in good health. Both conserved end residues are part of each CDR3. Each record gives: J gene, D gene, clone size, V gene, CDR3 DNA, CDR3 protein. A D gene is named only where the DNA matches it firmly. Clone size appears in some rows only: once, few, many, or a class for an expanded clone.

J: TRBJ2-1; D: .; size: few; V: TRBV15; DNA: TGTGCCACCTCCAGCGGTATTCCCAATGAGCAGTTCTTC; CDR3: CATSSGIPNEQFF
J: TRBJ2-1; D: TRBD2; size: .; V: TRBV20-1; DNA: TGCAGTGCGCAAGCGGGAGTTGAGCAGTTCTTC; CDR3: CSAQAGVEQFF
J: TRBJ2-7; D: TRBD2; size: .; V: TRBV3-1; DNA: TGTGCCAGCAGCCAGCTTAGCGGGGGATCCTACGAGCAGTACTTC; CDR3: CASSQLSGGSYEQYF
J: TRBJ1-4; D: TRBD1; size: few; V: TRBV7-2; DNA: TGTGCCAGCAGCTCAGGACAGGCTTGGGGGCCCCGTAATGAAAAACTGTTTTTT; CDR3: CASSSGQAWGPRNEKLFF
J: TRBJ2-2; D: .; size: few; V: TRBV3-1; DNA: TGTGCCAGCAGCCAAGCGTACACCGGGGAGCTGTTTTTT; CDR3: CASSQAYTGELFF
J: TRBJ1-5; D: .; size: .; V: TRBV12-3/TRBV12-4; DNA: TGTGCCAGCAGTCCAACAGAGATATATCAGCCCCAGCATTTT; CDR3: CASSPTEIYQPQHF
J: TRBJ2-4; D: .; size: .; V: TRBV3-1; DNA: TGTGCCAGCAGCCCCGGGGGGCCGGCGAGAAACATTCAGTACTTC; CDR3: CASSPGGPARNIQYF
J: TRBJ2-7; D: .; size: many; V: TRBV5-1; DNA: TGCGCCAGCAGCTTGGATGCCTACGAGCAGTACTTC; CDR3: CASSLDAYEQYF
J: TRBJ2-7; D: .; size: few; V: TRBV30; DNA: TGTGCCTGGAGTGAAGGGATTGGAACCTACGAGCAGTACTTC; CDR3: CAWSEGIGTYEQYF
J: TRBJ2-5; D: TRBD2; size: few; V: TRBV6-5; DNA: TGTGCCAGCAGTTTTCGACTAGCGGGGCGCGGGGAGACCCAGTACTTC; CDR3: CASSFRLAGRGETQYF
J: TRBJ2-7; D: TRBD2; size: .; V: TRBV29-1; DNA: TGCGCATGCGGGGGGGGTGGCTACGAGCAGTACTTC; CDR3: CACGGGGYEQYF
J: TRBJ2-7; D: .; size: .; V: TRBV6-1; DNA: TGTGCCAGCAGTCAAGGACAGCCGTCGTCCCCCTACGAGCAGTACTTC; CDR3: CASSQGQPSSPYEQYF
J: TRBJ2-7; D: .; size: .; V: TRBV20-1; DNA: TGCAGTGCTAGAAAGACTAGTGGGACCTACGAGCAGTACTTC; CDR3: CSARKTSGTYEQYF
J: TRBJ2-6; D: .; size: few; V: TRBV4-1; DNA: TGCGCCAGCAGCCAAGACCCACAGCCCTCTGGGGCCAACGTCCTGACTTTC; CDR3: CASSQDPQPSGANVLTF
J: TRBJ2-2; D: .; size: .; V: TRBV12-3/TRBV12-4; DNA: TGTGCCAGCTCCTCCGGGGGAGCGGGCAGCCCGGAGCTGTTTTTT; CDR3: CASSSGGAGSPELFF
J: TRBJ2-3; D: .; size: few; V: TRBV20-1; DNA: TGCAGTGCTAGTCTGGTCCTGAATACAGATACGCAGTATTTT; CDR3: CSASLVLNTDTQYF
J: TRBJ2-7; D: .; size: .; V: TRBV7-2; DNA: TGTGCCAGCAGCTTCCTATTCTACGAGCAGTACTTC; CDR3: CASSFLFYEQYF
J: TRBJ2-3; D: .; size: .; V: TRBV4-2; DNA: TGTGCCAGCAGCCCCGAGGATAGCACAGATACGCAGTATTTT; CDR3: CASSPEDSTDTQYF
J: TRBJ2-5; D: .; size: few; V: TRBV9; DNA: TGTGCCAGCAGCGCTGGGCCGCTCCCACATCAAGAGACCCAGTACTTC; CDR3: CASSAGPLPHQETQYF
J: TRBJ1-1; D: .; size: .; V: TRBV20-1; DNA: TGCAGTGCTAGGGTCGGACTAGGGGTGAACACTGAAGCTTTCTTT; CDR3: CSARVGLGVNTEAFF
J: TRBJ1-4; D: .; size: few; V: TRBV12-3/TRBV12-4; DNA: TGTGCCAGCAGTTTATCATTGAAGGCCCTTAATGAAAAACTGTTTTTT; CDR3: CASSLSLKALNEKLFF
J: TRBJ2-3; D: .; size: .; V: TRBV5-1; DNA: TGCGCCAGCAGCCTTGGGACGGACGTTCTGGATACGCAGTATTTT; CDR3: CASSLGTDVLDTQYF
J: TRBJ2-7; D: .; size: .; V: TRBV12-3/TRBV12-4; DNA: TGTGCCAGCAGCATCTGGGGGCAAGCCTACAATGAGCAGTACTTC; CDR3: CASSIWGQAYNEQYF
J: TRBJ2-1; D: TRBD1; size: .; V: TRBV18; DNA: TGTGCCAGCTCACAACCGGGGACAGGCCCTTCTGGGATGTTTGGTGAGTTCTTC; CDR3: CASSQPGTGPSGMFGEFF
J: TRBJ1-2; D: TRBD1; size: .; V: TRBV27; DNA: TGTGCCAGCAGTCTGGATAGGGACAGGGCGACGATGGGCTACACCTTC; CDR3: CASSLDRDRATMGYTF
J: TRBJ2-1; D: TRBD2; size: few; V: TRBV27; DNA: TGTGCCAGCAGTTTTATAGCGGGTACCAATGAGCAGTTCTTC; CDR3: CASSFIAGTNEQFF
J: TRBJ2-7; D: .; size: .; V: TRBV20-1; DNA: TGCAGTGCTCGAGGGGGTACGAAAACCTACGAGCAGTACTTC; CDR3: CSARGGTKTYEQYF
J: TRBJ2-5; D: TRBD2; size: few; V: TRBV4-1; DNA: TGCGCCAGCAGCCACGTTCGGGCTAGCGGAACACAAGAGACCCAGTACTTC; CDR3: CASSHVRASGTQETQYF
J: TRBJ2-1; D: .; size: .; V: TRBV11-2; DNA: TGTGCCAGAAGCGCGGACTTCGCGGAGGATGAGCAGTTCTTC; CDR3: CARSADFAEDEQFF
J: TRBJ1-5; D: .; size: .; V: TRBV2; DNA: TGTGCCAGCAGTGATCCCCCGGGGCAGGGAGGTAGCAATCAGCCCCAGCATTTT; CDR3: CASSDPPGQGGSNQPQHF
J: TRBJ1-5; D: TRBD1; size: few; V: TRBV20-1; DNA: TGCAGTGCTAGACGAGGGACAGATATCAATCAGCCCCAGCATTTT; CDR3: CSARRGTDINQPQHF
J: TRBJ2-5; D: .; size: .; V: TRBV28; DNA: TGTGCCAGCAGGCTACATGAGATAGAGACCCAGTACTTC; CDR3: CASRLHEIETQYF
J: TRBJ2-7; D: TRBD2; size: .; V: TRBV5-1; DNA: TGCGCCAGCAGCCTTCGGACTAGCGGGGGCGTAAAATGGTACAATGAGCAGTACTTC; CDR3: CASSLRTSGGVKWYNEQYF
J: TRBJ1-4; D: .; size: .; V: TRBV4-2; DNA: TGTGCCAGCAGCCCGCGGGAACCAGACGGGGAAAAACTGTTTTTT; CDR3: CASSPREPDGEKLFF
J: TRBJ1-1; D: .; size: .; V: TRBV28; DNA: TGTGCCAGCATTCGGACAGAGATAATGAACACTGAAGCTTTCTTT; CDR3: CASIRTEIMNTEAFF
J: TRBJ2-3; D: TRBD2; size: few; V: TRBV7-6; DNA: TGTGCCAGCAGCTACGGGGGGGCGCCAGATACGCAGTATTTT; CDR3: CASSYGGAPDTQYF
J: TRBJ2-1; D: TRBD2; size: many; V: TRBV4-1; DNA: TGCGCCAGCAGCTCCCACTCTAGCGGGAGCTACAATGAGCAGTTCTTC; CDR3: CASSSHSSGSYNEQFF
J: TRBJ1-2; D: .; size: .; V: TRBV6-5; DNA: TGTGCCAGCAGCCTAAACTTCGGGGATGGCTACACCTTC; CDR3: CASSLNFGDGYTF
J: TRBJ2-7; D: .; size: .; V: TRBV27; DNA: TGTGCCAGCAGTATAACAGCCCTGAGCTCCTACGAGCAGTGCTTC; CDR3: CASSITALSSYEQCF
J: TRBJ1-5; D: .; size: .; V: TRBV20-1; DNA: TGCAGTGCCGCTGGGGATCAGCCCCAGCATTTT; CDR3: CSAAGDQPQHF
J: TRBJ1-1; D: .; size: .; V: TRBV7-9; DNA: TGTGCCAGCAGCGCCCGGACAGCAGAACTGAACACTGAAGCTTTCTTT; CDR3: CASSARTAELNTEAFF
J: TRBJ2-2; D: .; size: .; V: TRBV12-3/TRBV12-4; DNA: TGTGCCAGCAGTTTGGCTAGCGCCGGGGAGCTGTTTTTT; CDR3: CASSLASAGELFF
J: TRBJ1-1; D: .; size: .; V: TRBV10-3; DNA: TGTGCCATCAGTCGCAACAGGGATACTGAAGCTTTCTTT; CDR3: CAISRNRDTEAFF
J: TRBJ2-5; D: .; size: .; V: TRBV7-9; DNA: TGTGCCAGCCTCCGTGCGGCCCAAGAGACCCAGTACTTC; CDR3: CASLRAAQETQYF
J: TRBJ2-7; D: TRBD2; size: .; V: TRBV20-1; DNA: TGCAGTGCTAGCGGGGCGGGAGGGCCCTACAATGAGCAGTACTTC; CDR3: CSASGAGGPYNEQYF